This entry features one T cell receptor (beta chain) sequence. The V and J ends lost 8 bases and 6 bases, in that order; junction bases with no gene match: 3. CDR1 is ENHRY, CDR2 SYGVKD, per germline. The length of the CDR3 is 13 residues. The sample comes from a study of blood T cell repertoires in COVID-19. Sequencing was performed with immunoSEQ multiplex PCR; in TCRdb, only in-frame clones are kept and a portion is missing. The sample carries more than 200,000 clones, around four fifths recorded once. The chain employs TRBV10-3 and TRBJ2-2; 10 positions match TRBD1. The origin of this receptor is a man between 40 and 49 years old with active or convalescent COVID-19. The specimen sequenced was peripheral blood. The CDR3 loop is CAIGQGVAGELFF. The CDR3 DNA reads as TGTGCCATCGGACAGGGGGTAGCCGGGGAGCTGTTTTTT.